Listed below are T cell receptor beta chains from one sample, sequenced in a study of breast tumors, draining lymph nodes, adjacent tissues. MiXCR was run by TCRdb on the multiplex PCR reads, yielding one entry per CDR3 protein. Of some 250,000 distinct CDR3 sequences in the sample, around 35% were seen once. The sample was axillary lymph node tissue. The receptors were gathered from a female donor with breast cancer. Some clones in this sample may be carry-over from other donors' samples. The CDR3 runs from the conserved cysteine through the conserved F or W. Each record gives: J gene, V gene, D gene, clone size, CDR3 DNA, CDR3 protein. The D gene is left open where the match is weak. Size is omitted from some rows. Given values are once, few, many or a class for expanded clones.

TRBJ1-2	TRBV7-2	-	once	TGTGCCAGCAGCCTCGGGTTTGAGGGGAGGTATGGCTACACCTTC	CASSLGFEGRYGYTF
TRBJ2-3	TRBV7-8	TRBD2	-	TGTGCCAGCAGTCCCAATACCGGGACTAGCGCGGGGATCACAGATACGCAGTATTTT	CASSPNTGTSAGITDTQYF
TRBJ1-1	TRBV5-5	-	-	TGTGCCAGCAGCTTAGCCGGGGGGGCGAATGAAGCTTTCTTT	CASSLAGGANEAFF
TRBJ1-6	TRBV11-1	-	many	TGTGCCAGCAGCATCTTCGGAGGAGCTTCACCCCTCCACTTT	CASSIFGGASPLHF
TRBJ1-2	TRBV6-6	-	few	TGTGCCAGCAGTCACTCTGTCGGGGGCGCCGGCTATGGCTACACCTTC	CASSHSVGGAGYGYTF
TRBJ2-2	TRBV10-2	TRBD1	many	TGCGCCAGCATTAAAGACAGGGGGCTCTCCGGTTTTATCGGGGAGCTGTTTTTT	CASIKDRGLSGFIGELFF
TRBJ2-5	TRBV20-1	TRBD2	once	TGCAGTGCCGCCGGGACTAGCGGGGGGGCCTCCCAAGAGACCCAGTACTTC	CSAAGTSGGASQETQYF
TRBJ2-5	TRBV19	TRBD1	-	TGTGCCAGTAGAGGAAGCGCAAGACAGGGGGGAGAGACCCAGTACTTC	CASRGSARQGGETQYF
TRBJ2-1	TRBV11-2	TRBD1	-	TGTGCCAGCAGCTTGACAGGGGGCTCCGACAATGAGCAGTTCTTC	CASSLTGGSDNEQFF
TRBJ1-5	TRBV6-1	TRBD1	-	TGTGCCAGCAGTCAAGCGGGACAGCTCTCGGCCCAGCATTTT	CASSQAGQLSAQHF
TRBJ2-7	TRBV29-1	TRBD2	many	TGCAGCGTTGTAGCGGGAGGGCTCTACGAGCAGTACTTC	CSVVAGGLYEQYF
TRBJ1-2	TRBV15	-	-	TGTGCCACCAGCAGGAGGTATGGGAGCGGGTACACCTTC	CATSRRYGSGYTF
TRBJ1-6	TRBV6-5	TRBD1	many	TGTGCCAGCAGGGGACAGGGGGCGGGGAATTCACCCCTCCACTTT	CASRGQGAGNSPLHF
TRBJ2-3	TRBV10-3	-	-	TGTGCCATCAGTGAAGGCAGGGGATTTAGCAATCAGCCCCAGTATTTT	CAISEGRGFSNQPQYF
TRBJ2-3	TRBV7-2	TRBD2	many	TGTGCCAGCAGCCCATTAGCGGGGGGGCGGGCAGATACGCAGTATTTT	CASSPLAGGRADTQYF
TRBJ2-2	TRBV25-1	TRBD2	-	TGTGCCAGCACAAATCCCGGGACTAGCGGGGGGGGACGGAACACCGGGGAGCTGTTTTTT	CASTNPGTSGGGRNTGELFF
TRBJ1-2	TRBV7-8	-	many	TGTGCCAGCAGCTTGGGAACAGGGAGGGAAATCTATGGCTACACCTTC	CASSLGTGREIYGYTF
TRBJ2-5	TRBV7-2	TRBD1	-	TGTGCCAGCAGCTTGCGGACGGGACAGGGACAGACCCAGTACTTC	CASSLRTGQGQTQYF
TRBJ2-1	TRBV19	-	many	TGTGCCAGCAGCTTTCTTGGCAATGAGCAGTTCTTC	CASSFLGNEQFF
TRBJ1-6	TRBV20-1	-	many	TGCAGTGCTAGAAATCCAGGGCTCGGTTATTCACCCCTCCACTTT	CSARNPGLGYSPLHF
TRBJ1-6	TRBV2	-	-	TGTGCCAGCAGTGCTAAAGGGAATTCACCCCTCCACTTT	CASSAKGNSPLHF
TRBJ2-1	TRBV10-3	-	many	TGTGCCACCCGGGACAGTCCGGGACTCGGTGCCAATGAGCAGTTCTTC	CATRDSPGLGANEQFF
TRBJ1-5	TRBV19	-	many	TGTGCCAGTAGACTGGGGGGGAAACATCAGCCCCAGCATTTT	CASRLGGKHQPQHF
TRBJ1-2	TRBV5-8	-	many	TGTGCCAGCAGCCTGCGGGGGAGGCCCAACCAAAGTAACTATGGCTACACCTTC	CASSLRGRPNQSNYGYTF